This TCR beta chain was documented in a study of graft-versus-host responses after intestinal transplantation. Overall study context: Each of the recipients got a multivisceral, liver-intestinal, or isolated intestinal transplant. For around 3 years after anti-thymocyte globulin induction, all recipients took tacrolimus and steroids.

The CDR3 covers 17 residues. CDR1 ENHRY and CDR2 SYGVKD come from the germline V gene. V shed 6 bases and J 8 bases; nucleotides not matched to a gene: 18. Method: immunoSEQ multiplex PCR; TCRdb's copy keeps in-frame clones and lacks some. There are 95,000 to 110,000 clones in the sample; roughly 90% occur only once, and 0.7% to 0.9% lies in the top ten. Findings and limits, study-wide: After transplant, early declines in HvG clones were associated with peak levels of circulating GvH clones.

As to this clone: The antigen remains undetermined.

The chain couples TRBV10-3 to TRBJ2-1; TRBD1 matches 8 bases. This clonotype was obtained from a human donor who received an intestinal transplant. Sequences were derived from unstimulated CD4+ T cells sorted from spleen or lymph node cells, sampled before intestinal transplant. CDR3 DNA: TGTGCCATCAGGGATAAAAACGGGACAGGCGGTTTCTATGAGCAGTTCTTC. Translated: CAIRDKNGTGGFYEQFF.